The sequence of this TCR beta chain was determined in a study of cytomegalovirus exposure and HLA in healthy donors. Study outcomes and limitations: HLA alleles were associated with around 17,000 TCR beta sequences in a later analysis at 0.05 false discovery rate. TCR association rates varied by HLA locus in a later analysis, with DRB1 highest and HLA-C lowest. Reports indicate that TCR beta sequences accurately predicted the HLA-A and HLA-B alleles of most subjects. Previously analyzed data showed that most TCR beta V segments were productive at a frequency of about 90% or about 30%.

Both 60 Vbeta primers and 13 Jbeta primers went into the PCR. The assay was immunoSEQ multiplex PCR, and TCRdb's table has in-frame clones only and misses some. The sample has about 130,000 clones, around 80% seen once. This clone was detected only once. Its specificity is unknown. The source is a man aged 40-49 years in good health and CMV-seropositive. The specimen sequenced was PBMCs.

For the CDR3, the DNA is TGTGCCAGCAGTCACACACCCGGGACAGGGGGCCTGTTTAGGTCCTACGAGCAGTACTTC. As protein: CASSHTPGTGGLFRSYEQYF. V and J are TRBV27 and TRBJ2-7; 12 bases match TRBD1. Germline CDR1 reads MNHEY; CDR2 reads SMNVEV (reference sequence). J gave up 1 base and V 5 bases, and 18 bases lay outside the gene matches. The CDR3 runs 20 residues.